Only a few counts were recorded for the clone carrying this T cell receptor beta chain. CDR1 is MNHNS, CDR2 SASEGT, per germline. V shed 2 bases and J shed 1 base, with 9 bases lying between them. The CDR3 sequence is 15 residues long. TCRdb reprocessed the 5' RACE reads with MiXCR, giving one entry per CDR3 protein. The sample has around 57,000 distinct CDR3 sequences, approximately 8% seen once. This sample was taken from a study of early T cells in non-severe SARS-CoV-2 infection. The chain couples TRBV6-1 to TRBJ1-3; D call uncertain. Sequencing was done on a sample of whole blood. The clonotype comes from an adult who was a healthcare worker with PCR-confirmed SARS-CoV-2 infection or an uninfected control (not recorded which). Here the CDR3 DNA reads TGTGCCAGCAGTGAAACATGGTTATCTGGAAACACCATATATTTT. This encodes CASSETWLSGNTIYF.